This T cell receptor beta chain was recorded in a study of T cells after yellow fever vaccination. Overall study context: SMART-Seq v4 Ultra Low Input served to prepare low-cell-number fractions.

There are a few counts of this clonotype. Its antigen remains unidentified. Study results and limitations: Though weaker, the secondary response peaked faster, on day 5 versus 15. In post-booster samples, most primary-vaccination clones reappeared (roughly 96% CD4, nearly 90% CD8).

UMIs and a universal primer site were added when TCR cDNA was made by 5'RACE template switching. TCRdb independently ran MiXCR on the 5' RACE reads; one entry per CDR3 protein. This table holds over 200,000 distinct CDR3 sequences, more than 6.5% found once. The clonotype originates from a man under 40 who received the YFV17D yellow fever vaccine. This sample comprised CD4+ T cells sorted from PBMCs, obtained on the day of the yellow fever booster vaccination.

CDR3 nucleotides: TGCGCCAGCAGCTTAGGGGGGGCGCGCGACATTCAGTACTTC. Translated: CASSLGGARDIQYF. This rearrangement joins TRBV5-1 to TRBJ2-4, with D possibly TRBD2 on 7 matching bases. This CDR3 is 14 amino acids long. Trimming shortened V by 2 bases and J by 8 bases, and 14 bases separated the two germline ends. Looked up from germline, CDR1 is SGHRS and CDR2 is YFSETQ. Combining the CDR3 with reference TRBV5-1 and TRBJ2-4 gives the whole variable domain KAGVTQTPRYLIKTRGQQVTLSCSPISGHRSVSWYQQTPGQGLQFLFEYFSETQRNKGNFPGRFSGRQFSNSRSEMNVSTLELGDSALYLCASSLGGARDIQYFGAGTRLSVL.